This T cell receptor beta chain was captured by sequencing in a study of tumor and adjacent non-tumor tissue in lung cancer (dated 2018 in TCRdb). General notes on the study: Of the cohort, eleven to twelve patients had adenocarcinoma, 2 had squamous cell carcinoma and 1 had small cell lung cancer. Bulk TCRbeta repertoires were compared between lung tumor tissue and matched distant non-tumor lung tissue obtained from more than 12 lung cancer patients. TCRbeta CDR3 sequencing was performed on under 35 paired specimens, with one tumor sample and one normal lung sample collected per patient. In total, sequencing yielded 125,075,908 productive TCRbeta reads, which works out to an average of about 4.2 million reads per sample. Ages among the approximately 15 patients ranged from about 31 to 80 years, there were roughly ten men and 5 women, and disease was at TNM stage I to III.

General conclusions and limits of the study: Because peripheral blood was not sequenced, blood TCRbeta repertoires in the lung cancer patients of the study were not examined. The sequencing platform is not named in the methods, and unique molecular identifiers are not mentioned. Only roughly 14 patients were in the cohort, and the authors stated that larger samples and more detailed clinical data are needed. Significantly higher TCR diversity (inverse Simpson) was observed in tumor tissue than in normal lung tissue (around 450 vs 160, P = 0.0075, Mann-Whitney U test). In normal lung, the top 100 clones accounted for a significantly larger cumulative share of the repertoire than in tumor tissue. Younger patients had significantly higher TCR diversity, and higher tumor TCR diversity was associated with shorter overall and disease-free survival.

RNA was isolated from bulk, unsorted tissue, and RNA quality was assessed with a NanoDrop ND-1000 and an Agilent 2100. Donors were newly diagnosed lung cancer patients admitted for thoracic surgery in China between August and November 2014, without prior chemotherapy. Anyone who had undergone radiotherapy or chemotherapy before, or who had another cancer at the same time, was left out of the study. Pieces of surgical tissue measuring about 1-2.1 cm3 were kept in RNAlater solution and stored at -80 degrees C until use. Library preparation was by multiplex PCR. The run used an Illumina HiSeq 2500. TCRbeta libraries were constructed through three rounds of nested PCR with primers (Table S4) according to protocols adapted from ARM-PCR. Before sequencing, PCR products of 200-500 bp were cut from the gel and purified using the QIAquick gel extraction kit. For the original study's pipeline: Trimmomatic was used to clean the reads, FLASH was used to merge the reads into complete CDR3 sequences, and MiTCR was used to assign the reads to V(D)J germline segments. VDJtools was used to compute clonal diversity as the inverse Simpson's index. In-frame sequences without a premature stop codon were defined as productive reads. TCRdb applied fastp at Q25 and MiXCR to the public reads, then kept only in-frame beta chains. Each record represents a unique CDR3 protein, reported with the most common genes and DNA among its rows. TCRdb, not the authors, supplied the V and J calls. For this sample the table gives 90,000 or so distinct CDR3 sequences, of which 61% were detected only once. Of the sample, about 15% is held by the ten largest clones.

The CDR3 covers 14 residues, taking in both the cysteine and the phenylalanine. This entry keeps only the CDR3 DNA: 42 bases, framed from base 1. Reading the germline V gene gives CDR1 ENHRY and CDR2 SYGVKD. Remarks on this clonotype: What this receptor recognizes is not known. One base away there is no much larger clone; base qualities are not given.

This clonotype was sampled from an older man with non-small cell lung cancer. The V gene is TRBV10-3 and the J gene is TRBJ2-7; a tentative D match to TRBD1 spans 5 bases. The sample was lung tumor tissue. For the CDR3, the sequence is CIISSAQASHEQYF. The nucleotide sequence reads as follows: TGTATCATCAGTTCGGCACAGGCATCACACGAGCAGTACTTC.